The next 5 T cell receptor beta chains were all read from a single sample in a study of radiation and T cells in renal cell carcinoma. Sequencing was performed with immunoSEQ multiplex PCR; in TCRdb, only in-frame clones are kept and a portion is missing. The repertoire holds approximately 150,000 clones, with less than 90% as singletons. This sample's time point: baseline pretreatment blood. Treatment defined: 15 Gy SBRT to primary tumor, nephrectomy 4 weeks later. The input for sequencing was blood, taken from a patient whose treatment included radiotherapy and nephrectomy. These receptors came from a woman aged 50 to 60 with renal cell carcinoma.

The CDR3 bases are TGTGCCAGCAGTCGTGGGGCAAGGCTGAGCGAGCAGTACTTC. Translated, it gives CASSRGARLSEQYF. The J gene is TRBJ2-7, the V gene TRBV6-6; D possibly corresponds to TRBD1 (5 bases). CDR3 length: 14 amino acids. V was clipped by 5 bases and J by 6 bases, with 17 bases between them. Germline CDR1 is MNHNY and CDR2 is SVGAGI (reference sequence).

The chain carries TRBV6-6 and TRBJ2-7; D call uncertain. The CDR3 runs 10 residues. V shed 2 bases and J shed 6 bases, with 2 bases lying between them. Per germline, CDR1 MNHNY and CDR2 SVGAGI (reference sequence). CDR3 residues: CASSYPEQYF. Written as DNA, the CDR3 is TGTGCCAGCAGTTACCCCGAGCAGTACTTC.

There are a few counts of this clone. The rearrangement joins TRBV9 to TRBJ2-2; possibly TRBD2 for D (6 bases). Trimming took off 0 bases at V and 5 bases at J, with 14 bases between the two ends. CDR1 and CDR2 from the germline V gene are SGDLS and YYNGEE. The CDR3 spans 16 residues. Written as DNA, the CDR3 is TGTGCCAGCAGCGTAGTGCAGGGTGGGAGGACCGGGGAGCTGTTTTTT. This gives the protein CASSVVQGGRTGELFF.

The V gene is TRBV5-1, the J gene TRBJ2-7; 8 positions agree with TRBD1. The CDR3 loop spans 16 amino acids. Looked up from germline, CDR1 is SGHRS and CDR2 is YFSETQ. The ends lost 5 bases at V and 2 bases at J; junction bases unmatched: 12. CDR3 DNA sequence: TGCGCCAGCAGATTGCTTATCGGGACAGGCACCTACGAGCAGTACTTC. Encoded protein: CASRLLIGTGTYEQYF.

The CDR3 DNA reads as TGTGCCAGTAGTCCAGGGGTGGAGAACACTGAAGCTTTCTTT. Residues: CASSPGVENTEAFF. V gene TRBV19 combines with J gene TRBJ1-1, with D possibly TRBD1 on 6 matching bases. The V end lost 5 bases, the J end lost 1 base, and 11 bases lay between the germline ends. Per germline, CDR1 LNHDA and CDR2 SQIVND (reference sequence). This CDR3 spans 14 amino acids. Looking up the rest from reference TRBV19 and TRBJ1-1 gives the full variable domain: DGGITQSPKYLFRKEGQNVTLSCEQNLNHDAMYWYRQDPGQGLRLIYYSQIVNDFQKGDIAEGYSVSREKKESFPLTVTSAQKNPTAFYLCASSPGVENTEAFFGQGTRLTVV.